This entry lists 5 T cell receptor beta chains sequenced from one sample in a study of post-analysis software for immune sequencing data. Findings and limits, study-wide: A handful of TRBV segments appeared more often in patients than in controls, and TRBV5-6, TRBV5-1 and TRBV20-1 were among these.

The TCR beta cDNA libraries carried unique molecular identifiers. Each CDR3 protein is one row after TCRdb ran MiXCR on the PCR reads. The data contain some 890,000 distinct CDR3 sequences, about 53% of them seen just once; the ten biggest clones take up approximately 4.4%. Which antigens these TCRs recognize remains unknown. Sequencing input: blood. The receptors shown here come from a girl between 5 and 17 years old with multiple sclerosis.

This clonotype was found a few times. The chain joins TRBV20-1 to TRBJ1-2; no clear D. Looked up from germline, CDR1 is DFQATT and CDR2 is SNEGSKA (reference sequence). The CDR3 has 12 residues. Trimming took off 0 bases at V and 7 bases at J, with 9 bases between the two ends. The CDR3 loop reads CSARDGGLGYTF. The CDR3 DNA reads as TGCAGTGCTAGAGATGGAGGGCTTGGCTACACCTTC.

The J gene is TRBJ2-1, the V gene TRBV2, with 8 bases lining up with TRBD1. J lost 15 bases, V lost 6 bases, and 7 bases had no gene match. The CDR3 is 11 residues long. CDR1 SNHLY and CDR2 FYNNEI come from the germline V gene. CDR3 sequence: CASSAGQGRFF. CDR3 nucleotides: TGTGCCAGCAGCGCCGGACAGGGACGGTTCTTC.

This clonotype was picked up a small number of times. The chain uses TRBV29-1 and TRBJ2-1; 9 nucleotides line up with TRBD2. V was pared by 6 bases and J by 8 bases, with 11 bases of the junction left unmatched. CDR3 length: 14 amino acids. Per germline, CDR1 SQVTM and CDR2 ANQGSEA. This CDR3 is CSVFTSGRSDEQFF. DNA of the CDR3: TGCAGCGTCTTCACTAGCGGGCGTTCCGATGAGCAGTTCTTC.

The sample holds many counts of this clonotype. The chain is built from TRBV6-6 and TRBJ2-1; TRBD2 matches at 9 bases. V dropped 6 bases and J dropped 3; count of bases not matched to a gene: 3. The CDR3 is 14 residues long. From germline, CDR1 is MNHNY and CDR2 SVGAGI (reference sequence). DNA of the CDR3: TGTGCCAGCAGATGGCGGGAGGGCTACAATGAGCAGTTCTTC. It translates to CASRWREGYNEQFF.

V usage is TRBV12-3 or TRBV12-4 and J usage is TRBJ1-2; D ambiguous. The V end was cut by 4 bases, the J end by 7 bases, with 16 bases between. This CDR3 is 14 amino acids long. The CDR3 DNA sequence: TGTGCCAGCAGTTGGAGTCGGAGGGCGCCTGGCTACACCTTC. This encodes CASSWSRRAPGYTF.